The clone carrying this T cell receptor (beta chain) came up many times. Its antigen is undetermined. As to time point: sample taken at primary tumor resection. Untreated early-stage non-small cell lung cancer patients, some 70 in total, were the donors. Unsorted whole RNA samples from tumor, nontumor lung or frozen PBMC were sequenced. This record comes from a study of spatial heterogeneity in lung cancer. Each CDR3 protein is one row after TCRdb ran MiXCR on the 5' RACE reads. This table holds about 22,000 distinct CDR3 sequences, around 5.8% found once. V lost 7 bases to trimming and J lost 0 bases; unmatched junction nucleotides: 4. This CDR3 has 14 amino acids. General study results and limits: Resection blood, more than follow-up blood, showed ubiquitous expanded tumor TCRs.

The specimen comprised PBMCs, sampled at surgery. The rearrangement uses TRBV12-3 or TRBV12-4 and TRBJ2-3; 7 bases are shared with TRBD1. This receptor was taken from a male donor with early-stage non-small cell lung cancer. CDR3: CASMRDSSTDTQYF. The CDR3 nucleotides read TGTGCCAGCATGAGGGACAGCAGCACAGATACGCAGTATTTT.